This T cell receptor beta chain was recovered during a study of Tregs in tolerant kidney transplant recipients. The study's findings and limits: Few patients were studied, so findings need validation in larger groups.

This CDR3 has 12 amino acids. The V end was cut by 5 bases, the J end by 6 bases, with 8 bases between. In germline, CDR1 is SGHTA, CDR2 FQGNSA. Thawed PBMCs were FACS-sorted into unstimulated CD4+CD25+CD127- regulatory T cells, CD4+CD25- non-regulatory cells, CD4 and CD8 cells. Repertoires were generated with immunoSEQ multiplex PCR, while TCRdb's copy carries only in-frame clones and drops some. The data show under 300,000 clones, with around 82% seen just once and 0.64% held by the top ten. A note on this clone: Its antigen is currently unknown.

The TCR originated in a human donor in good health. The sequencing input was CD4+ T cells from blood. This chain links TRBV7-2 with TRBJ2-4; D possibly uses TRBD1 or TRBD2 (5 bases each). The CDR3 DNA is TGTGCCAGCAGCCCAGGGAGAAACATTCAGTACTTC. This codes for CASSPGRNIQYF. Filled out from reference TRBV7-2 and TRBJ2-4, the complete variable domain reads GAGVSQSPSNKVTEKGKDVELRCDPISGHTALYWYRQSLGQGLEFLIYFQGNSAPDKSGLPSDRFSAERTGGSVSTLTIQRTQQEDSAVYLCASSPGRNIQYFGAGTRLSVL.